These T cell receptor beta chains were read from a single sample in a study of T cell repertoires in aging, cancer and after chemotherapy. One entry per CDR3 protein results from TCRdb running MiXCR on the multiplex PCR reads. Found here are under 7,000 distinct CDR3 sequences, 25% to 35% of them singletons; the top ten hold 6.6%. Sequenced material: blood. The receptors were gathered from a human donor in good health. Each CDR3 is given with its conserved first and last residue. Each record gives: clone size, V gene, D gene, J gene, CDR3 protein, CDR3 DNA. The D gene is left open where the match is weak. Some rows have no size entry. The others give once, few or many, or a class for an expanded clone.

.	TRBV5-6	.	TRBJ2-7	CASSRLGQEAYEQYF	TGTGCCAGCAGTCGACTGGGGCAGGAGGCCTACGAGCAGTACTTC
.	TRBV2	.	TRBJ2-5	CASRGVETQYF	TGTGCCAGCCGCGGGGTAGAGACCCAGTACTTC
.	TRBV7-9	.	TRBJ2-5	CASSLTGLKETQYF	TGTGCCAGCAGCTTGACAGGTCTGAAAGAGACCCAGTACTTC
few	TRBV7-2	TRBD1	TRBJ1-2	CASSEFTGDGYTF	TGTGCCAGCAGCGAGTTTACAGGGGATGGCTACACCTTC
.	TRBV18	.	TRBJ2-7	CASSLGVRGTPTYEQYF	TGTGCCAGCTCACTTGGAGTCCGAGGGACCCCTACCTACGAGCAGTACTTC
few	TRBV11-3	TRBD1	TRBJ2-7	CASSWGQVSYEQYF	TGTGCCAGCAGCTGGGGACAGGTTTCCTACGAGCAGTACTTC
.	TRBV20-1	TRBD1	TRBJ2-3	CSARDFRGQGSDTQYF	TGCAGTGCTAGAGATTTTCGGGGACAGGGTTCAGATACGCAGTATTTT
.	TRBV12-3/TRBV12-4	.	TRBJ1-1	CASAIPRVVYTEAFF	TGTGCCAGCGCCATTCCCCGGGTAGTATACACTGAAGCTTTCTTT
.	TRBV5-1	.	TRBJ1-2	CASSLRADTNYGYTF	TGCGCCAGCAGCTTGAGGGCCGATACTAACTATGGCTACACCTTC
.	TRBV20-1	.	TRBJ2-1	CSASSNRGRSRNEQFF	TGCAGTGCTAGCTCGAACCGAGGGAGATCTCGCAATGAGCAGTTCTTC
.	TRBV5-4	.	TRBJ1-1	CASSSSQRRDTEAFF	TGTGCCAGCAGCTCATCACAGCGACGGGACACTGAAGCTTTCTTT
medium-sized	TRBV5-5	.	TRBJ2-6	CASSLSGGSGANVLTF	TGTGCCAGCAGCTTGAGTGGGGGCTCTGGGGCCAACGTCCTGACTTTC
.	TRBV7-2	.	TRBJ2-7	CASSSYDGYEQYF	TGTGCCAGCAGCTCCTACGACGGCTACGAGCAGTACTTC
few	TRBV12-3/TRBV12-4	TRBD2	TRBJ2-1	CASSLTSGYNEQFF	TGTGCCAGCAGTTTGACTAGCGGATACAATGAGCAGTTCTTC
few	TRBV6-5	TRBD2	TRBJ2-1	CASSSLPTSGRAGQFF	TGTGCCAGCAGTTCTTTACCCACTAGCGGGAGGGCTGGGCAGTTCTTC
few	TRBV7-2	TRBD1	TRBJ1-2	CASSSDPRTGTVYGYTF	TGTGCCAGCAGCTCAGACCCCCGGACAGGGACTGTCTATGGCTACACCTTC
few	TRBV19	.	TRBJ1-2	CASSHPRGDLYGYTF	TGTGCCAGTAGCCACCCAAGGGGTGATCTCTATGGCTACACCTTC